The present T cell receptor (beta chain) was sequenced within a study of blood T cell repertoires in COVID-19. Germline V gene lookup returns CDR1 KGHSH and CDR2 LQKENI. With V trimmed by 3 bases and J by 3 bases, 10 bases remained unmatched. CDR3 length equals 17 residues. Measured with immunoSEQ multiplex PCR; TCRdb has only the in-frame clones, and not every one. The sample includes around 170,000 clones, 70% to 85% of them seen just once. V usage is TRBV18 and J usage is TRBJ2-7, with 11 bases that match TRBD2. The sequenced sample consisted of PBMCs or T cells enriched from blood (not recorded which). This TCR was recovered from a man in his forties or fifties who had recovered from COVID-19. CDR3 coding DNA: TGTGCCAGCTCACCTTTTTATCCGGGACTAGCGGACTACGAGCAGTACTTC. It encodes CASSPFYPGLADYEQYF. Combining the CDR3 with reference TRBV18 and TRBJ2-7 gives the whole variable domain NAGVMQNPRHLVRRRGQEARLRCSPMKGHSHVYWYRQLPEEGLKFMVYLQKENIIDESGMPKERFSAEFPKEGPSILRIQQVVRGDSAAYFCASSPFYPGLADYEQYFGPGTRLTVT.